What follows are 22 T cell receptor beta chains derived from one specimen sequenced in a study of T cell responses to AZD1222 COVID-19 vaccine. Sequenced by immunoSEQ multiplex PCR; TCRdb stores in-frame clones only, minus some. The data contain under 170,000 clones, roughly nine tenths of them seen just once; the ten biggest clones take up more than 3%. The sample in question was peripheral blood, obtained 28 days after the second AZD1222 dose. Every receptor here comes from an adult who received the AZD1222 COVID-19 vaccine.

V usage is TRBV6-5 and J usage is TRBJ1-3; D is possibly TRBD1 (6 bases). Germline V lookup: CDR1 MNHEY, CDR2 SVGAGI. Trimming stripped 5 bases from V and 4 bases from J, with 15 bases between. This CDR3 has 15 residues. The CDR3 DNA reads TGTGCCAGCAGTCAAAAGGGGGGATTCGGAAACACCATATATTTT. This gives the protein CASSQKGGFGNTIYF.

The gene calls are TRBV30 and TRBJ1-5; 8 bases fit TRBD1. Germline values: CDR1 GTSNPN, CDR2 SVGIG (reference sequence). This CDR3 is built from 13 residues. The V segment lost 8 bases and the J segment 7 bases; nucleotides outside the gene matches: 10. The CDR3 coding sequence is TGTGCCGGAGCCGGACAGGGAGGCCAGCCCCAGCATTTT. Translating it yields CAGAGQGGQPQHF.

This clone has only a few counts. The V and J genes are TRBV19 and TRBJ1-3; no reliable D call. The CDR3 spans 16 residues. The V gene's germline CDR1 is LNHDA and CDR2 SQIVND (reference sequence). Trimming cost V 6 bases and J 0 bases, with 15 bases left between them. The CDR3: CASRSGSQSSGNTIYF. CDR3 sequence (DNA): TGTGCCAGTAGATCGGGCAGCCAGAGCTCTGGAAACACCATATATTTT.

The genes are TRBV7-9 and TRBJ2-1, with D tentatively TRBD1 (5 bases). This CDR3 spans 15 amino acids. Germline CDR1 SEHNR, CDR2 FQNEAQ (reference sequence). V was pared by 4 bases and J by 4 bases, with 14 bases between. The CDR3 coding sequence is TGTGCCAGCAGCTCACGTGGGGCAGAGTACAATGAGCAGTTCTTC. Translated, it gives CASSSRGAEYNEQFF.

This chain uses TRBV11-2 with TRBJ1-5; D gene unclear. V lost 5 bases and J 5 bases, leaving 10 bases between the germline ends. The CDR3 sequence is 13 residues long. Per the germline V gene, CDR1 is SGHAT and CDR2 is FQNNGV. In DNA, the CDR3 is TGTGCCAGCAGCCGAGGTAGGGATCAGCCCCAGCATTTT. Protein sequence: CASSRGRDQPQHF.

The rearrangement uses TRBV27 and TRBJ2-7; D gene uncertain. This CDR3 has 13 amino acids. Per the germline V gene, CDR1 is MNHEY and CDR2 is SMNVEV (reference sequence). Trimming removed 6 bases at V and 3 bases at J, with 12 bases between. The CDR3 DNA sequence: TGTGCCAGCAGACGCGACGGTATCTACGAGCAGTACTTC. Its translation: CASRRDGIYEQYF.

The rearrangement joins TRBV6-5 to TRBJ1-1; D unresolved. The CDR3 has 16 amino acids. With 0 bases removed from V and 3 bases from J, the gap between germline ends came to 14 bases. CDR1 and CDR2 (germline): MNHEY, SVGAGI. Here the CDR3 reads CASSYSNSLGDTEAFF. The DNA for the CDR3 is TGTGCCAGCAGTTACTCGAATTCCCTGGGAGACACTGAAGCTTTCTTT.

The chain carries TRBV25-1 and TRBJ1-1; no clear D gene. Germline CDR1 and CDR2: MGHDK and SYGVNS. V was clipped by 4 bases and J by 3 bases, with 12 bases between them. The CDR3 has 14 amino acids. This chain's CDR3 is CASSGGWVDTEAFF. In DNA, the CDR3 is TGTGCCAGCAGTGGAGGGTGGGTGGACACTGAAGCTTTCTTT.

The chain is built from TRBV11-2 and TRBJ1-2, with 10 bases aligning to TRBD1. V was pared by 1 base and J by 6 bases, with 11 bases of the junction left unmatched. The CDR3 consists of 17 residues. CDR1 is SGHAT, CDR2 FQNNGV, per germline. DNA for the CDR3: TGTGCCAGCAGCTTAGCCCAGGGACAGGGGCCAAGGAATGGCTACACCTTC. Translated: CASSLAQGQGPRNGYTF.

The CDR3 protein is CASSTLPGRAVINQPQHF. Here the CDR3 DNA reads TGTGCCAGCAGTACTCTTCCAGGTCGGGCCGTGATAAATCAGCCCCAGCATTTT. The chain is built from TRBV28 and TRBJ1-5; D gene ambiguous. The V gene's germline CDR1 is MDHEN and CDR2 SYDVKM. The CDR3 sequence is 18 residues long. V shed 5 bases and J shed 4 bases, with 24 bases lying between them.

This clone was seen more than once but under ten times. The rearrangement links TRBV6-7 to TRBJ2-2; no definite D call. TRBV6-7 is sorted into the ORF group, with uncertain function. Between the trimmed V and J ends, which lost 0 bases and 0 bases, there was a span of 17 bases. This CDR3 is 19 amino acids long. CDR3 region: CASSYSQRIIPSNTGELFF. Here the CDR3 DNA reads TGTGCCAGCAGTTACTCGCAGAGGATCATACCTTCGAACACCGGGGAGCTGTTTTTT.

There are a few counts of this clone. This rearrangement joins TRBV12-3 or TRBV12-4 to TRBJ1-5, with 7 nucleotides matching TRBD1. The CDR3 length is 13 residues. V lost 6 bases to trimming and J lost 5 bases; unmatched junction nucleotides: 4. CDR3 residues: CASSRDSYQPQHF. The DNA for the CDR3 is TGTGCCAGCAGCAGGGACAGCTATCAGCCCCAGCATTTT.

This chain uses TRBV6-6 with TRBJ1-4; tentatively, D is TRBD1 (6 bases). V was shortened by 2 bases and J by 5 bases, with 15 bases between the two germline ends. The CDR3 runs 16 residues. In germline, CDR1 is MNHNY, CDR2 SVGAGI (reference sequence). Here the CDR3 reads CASSYPGGGDNEKLFF. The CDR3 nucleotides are TGTGCCAGCAGTTACCCGGGGGGGGGCGACAATGAAAAACTGTTTTTT.

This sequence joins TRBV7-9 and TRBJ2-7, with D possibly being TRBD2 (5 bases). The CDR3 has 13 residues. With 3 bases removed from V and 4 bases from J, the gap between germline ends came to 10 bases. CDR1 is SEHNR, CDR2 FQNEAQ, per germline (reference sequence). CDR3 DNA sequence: TGTGCCAGCAGCTTGCCACGGAGGTACGAGCAGTACTTC. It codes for CASSLPRRYEQYF.

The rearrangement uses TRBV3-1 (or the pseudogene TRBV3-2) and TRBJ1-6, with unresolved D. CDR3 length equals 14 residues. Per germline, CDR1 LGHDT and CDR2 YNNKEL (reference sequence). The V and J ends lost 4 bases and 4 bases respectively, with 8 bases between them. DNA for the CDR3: TGTGCCAGCAGCCCCGCAGCTTATAATTCACCCCTCCACTTT. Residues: CASSPAAYNSPLHF.

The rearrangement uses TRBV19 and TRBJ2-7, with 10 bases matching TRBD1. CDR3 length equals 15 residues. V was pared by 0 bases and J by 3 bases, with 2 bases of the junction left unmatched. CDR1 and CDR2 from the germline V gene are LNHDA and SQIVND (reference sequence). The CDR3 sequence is CASSIDRDRGYEQYF. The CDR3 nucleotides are TGTGCCAGTAGTATAGATCGGGACAGGGGCTACGAGCAGTACTTC.

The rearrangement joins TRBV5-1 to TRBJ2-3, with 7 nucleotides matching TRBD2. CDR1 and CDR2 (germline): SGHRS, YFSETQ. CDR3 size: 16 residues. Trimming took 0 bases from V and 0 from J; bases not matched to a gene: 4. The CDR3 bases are TGCGCCAGCAGCTTGGAGGCTAGCGGTAGCACAGATACGCAGTATTTT. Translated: CASSLEASGSTDTQYF.

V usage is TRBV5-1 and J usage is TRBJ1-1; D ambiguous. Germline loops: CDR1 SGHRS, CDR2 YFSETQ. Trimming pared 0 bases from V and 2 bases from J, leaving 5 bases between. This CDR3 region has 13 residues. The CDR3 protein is CASSLDDNTEAFF. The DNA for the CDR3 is TGCGCCAGCAGCTTGGACGATAACACTGAAGCTTTCTTT.

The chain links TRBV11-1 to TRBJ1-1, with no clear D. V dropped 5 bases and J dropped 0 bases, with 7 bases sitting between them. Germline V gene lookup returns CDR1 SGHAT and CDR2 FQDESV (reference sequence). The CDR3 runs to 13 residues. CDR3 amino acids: CASSPTLNTEAFF. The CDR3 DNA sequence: TGTGCCAGCAGCCCAACACTGAACACTGAAGCTTTCTTT.

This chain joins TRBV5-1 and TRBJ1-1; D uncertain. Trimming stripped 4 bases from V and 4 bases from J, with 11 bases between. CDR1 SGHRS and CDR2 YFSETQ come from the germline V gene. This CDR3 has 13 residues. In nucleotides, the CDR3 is TGCGCCAGCAGCGCCGCGGGCCTCACTGAAGCTTTCTTT. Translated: CASSAAGLTEAFF.

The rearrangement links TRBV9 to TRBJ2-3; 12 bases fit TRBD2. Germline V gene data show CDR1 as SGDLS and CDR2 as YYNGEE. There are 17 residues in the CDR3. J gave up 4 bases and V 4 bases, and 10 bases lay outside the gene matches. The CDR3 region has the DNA TGTGCCAGCAGCACCCGGACTAGCGGGACCCTGGCAGATACGCAGTATTTT. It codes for CASSTRTSGTLADTQYF.

The CDR3 is CASSPQVYGYTF. The CDR3 nucleotides read TGTGCCAGCAGCCCGCAGGTCTATGGCTACACCTTC. This chain links TRBV11-2 with TRBJ1-2; D not certain. The V gene's germline CDR1 is SGHAT and CDR2 FQNNGV. V lost 5 bases to trimming and J lost 4 bases, with 8 bases between them. CDR3 length: 12 amino acids.